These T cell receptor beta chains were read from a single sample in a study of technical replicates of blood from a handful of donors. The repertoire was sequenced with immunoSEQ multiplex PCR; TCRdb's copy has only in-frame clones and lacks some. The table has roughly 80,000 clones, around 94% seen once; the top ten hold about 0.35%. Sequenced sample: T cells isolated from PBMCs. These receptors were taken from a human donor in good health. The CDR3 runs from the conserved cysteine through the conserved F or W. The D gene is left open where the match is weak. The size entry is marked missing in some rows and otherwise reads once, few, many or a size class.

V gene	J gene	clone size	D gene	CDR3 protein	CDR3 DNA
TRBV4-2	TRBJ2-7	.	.	CASSQERLPWAYEQYF	TGTGCCAGCAGCCAGGAAAGACTGCCATGGGCCTACGAGCAGTACTTC
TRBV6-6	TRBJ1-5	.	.	CASSRASPGANQPQHF	TGTGCCAGCAGCCGTGCGTCCCCAGGGGCCAATCAGCCCCAGCATTTT
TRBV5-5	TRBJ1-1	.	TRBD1	CASSLGTGGTEAFF	TGTGCCAGCAGCCTCGGGACAGGGGGAACTGAAGCTTTCTTT
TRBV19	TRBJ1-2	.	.	CASMTGGHRGFTF	TGTGCCAGTATGACAGGAGGCCATCGTGGGTTCACCTTC
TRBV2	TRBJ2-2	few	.	CASRRSAGYTGELFF	TGTGCCAGCAGGAGATCGGCGGGTTACACCGGGGAGCTGTTTTTT
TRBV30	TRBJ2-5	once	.	CAWSVYRVETQYF	TGTGCCTGGAGTGTCTACAGGGTGGAGACCCAGTACTTC
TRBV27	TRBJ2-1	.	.	CASSPAGDEQFF	TGTGCCAGCAGTCCCGCAGGGGATGAGCAGTTCTTC
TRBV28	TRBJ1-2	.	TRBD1	CASSERTGAANYGYTF	TGTGCCAGCAGTGAGCGGACAGGGGCAGCTAACTATGGCTACACCTTC
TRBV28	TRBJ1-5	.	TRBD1	CASRLRGQVNQPQHF	TGTGCCAGCAGATTACGCGGACAGGTGAATCAGCCCCAGCATTTT
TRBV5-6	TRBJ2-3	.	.	CASSLAGLDTQYF	TGTGCCAGCAGCTTGGCCGGTCTGGATACGCAGTATTTT
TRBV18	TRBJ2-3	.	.	CASSPTRAASTDTQYF	TGTGCCAGCTCACCAACTCGTGCGGCTAGCACAGATACGCAGTATTTT
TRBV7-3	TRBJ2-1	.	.	CASSPRAGAHEQFF	TGTGCCAGCAGCCCCCGTGCGGGGGCTCATGAGCAGTTCTTC
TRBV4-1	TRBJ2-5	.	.	CASSQEQPLGHSQETQYF	TGCGCCAGCAGCCAAGAGCAGCCTCTAGGACATTCTCAAGAGACCCAGTACTTC
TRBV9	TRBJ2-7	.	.	CASSVAVGYYEQYF	TGTGCCAGCAGCGTAGCTGTGGGCTACTACGAGCAGTACTTC
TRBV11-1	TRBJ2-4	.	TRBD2	CASSGTSAELPNIQYF	TGTGCCAGCAGCGGGACTAGCGCAGAACTTCCAAACATTCAGTACTTC
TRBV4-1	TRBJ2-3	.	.	CASSQWGGQDTDTQYF	TGCGCCAGCAGCCAATGGGGGGGACAGGACACAGATACGCAGTATTTT
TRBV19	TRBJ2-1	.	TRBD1	CASSLPGQGGNEQFF	TGTGCCAGTAGCCTACCGGGACAGGGGGGGAATGAGCAGTTCTTC
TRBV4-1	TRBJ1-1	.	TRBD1	CASTRTGQTMNTEAFF	TGCGCCAGCACTAGGACAGGGCAAACAATGAACACTGAAGCTTTCTTT
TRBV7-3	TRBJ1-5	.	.	CASSSEPGLNQPQHF	TGTGCCAGCAGCTCGGAACCAGGCTTAAATCAGCCCCAGCATTTT
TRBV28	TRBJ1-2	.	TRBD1	CATSGTVKNYGYTF	TGTGCCACCTCCGGGACAGTAAAAAACTATGGCTACACCTTC
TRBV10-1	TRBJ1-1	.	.	CASSNIRHLRNTEAFF	TGCGCCAGCAGTAATATCAGACACTTGCGGAACACTGAAGCTTTCTTT
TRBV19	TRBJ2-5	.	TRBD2	CASSLLGLEPQETQYF	TGTGCCAGTAGTTTACTTGGACTAGAACCCCAAGAGACCCAGTACTTC
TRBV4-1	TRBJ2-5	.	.	CASSQASQGEETQYF	TGCGCCAGCAGCCAAGCTTCACAGGGCGAAGAGACCCAGTACTTC
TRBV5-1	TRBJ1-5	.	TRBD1	CASSLPDRGNQPQHF	TGCGCCAGCAGCTTGCCCGACAGGGGCAATCAGCCCCAGCATTTT
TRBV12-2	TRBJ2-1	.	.	CASRLASSGSVPEQFF	TGTGCAAGTCGCTTAGCCTCCAGCGGGAGTGTGCCTGAGCAGTTCTTC
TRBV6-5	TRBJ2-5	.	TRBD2	CASSSGTIETQYF	TGTGCCAGCAGTTCCGGGACTATCGAGACCCAGTACTTC
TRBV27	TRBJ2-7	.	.	CASSLGLSYEQYF	TGTGCCAGCAGTTTGGGACTCTCCTACGAGCAGTACTTC
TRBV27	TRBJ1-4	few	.	CASRLPGANEKLFF	TGTGCCAGCCGTCTCCCAGGGGCTAATGAAAAACTGTTTTTT
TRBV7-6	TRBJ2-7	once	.	CASSLSSYEQYF	TGTGCCAGCAGCCTCAGCTCCTACGAGCAGTACTTC
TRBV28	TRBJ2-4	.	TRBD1	CASSPQMTGAKNIQYF	TGTGCCAGCAGCCCGCAGATGACAGGGGCCAAAAACATTCAGTACTTC
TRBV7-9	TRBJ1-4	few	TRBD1	CASSLGTGGTNEKLFF	TGTGCCAGCAGCTTAGGGACAGGGGGAACTAATGAAAAACTGTTTTTT
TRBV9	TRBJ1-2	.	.	CASSSGTPGVDGYTF	TGTGCCAGCAGTTCAGGGACCCCAGGGGTTGATGGCTACACCTTC
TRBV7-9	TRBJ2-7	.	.	CASSGGAPGPFNYEQYF	TGTGCCAGCAGCGGGGGGGCCCCAGGGCCTTTCAATTACGAGCAGTACTTC
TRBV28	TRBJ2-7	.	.	CASTPRGTYEQYF	TGTGCCAGCACACCCAGGGGAACCTACGAGCAGTACTTC
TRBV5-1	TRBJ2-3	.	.	CASSLVFLERTDTQYF	TGCGCCAGCAGCCTTGTATTCTTAGAGCGTACAGATACGCAGTATTTT
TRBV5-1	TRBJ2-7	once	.	CASSLAPGRSYEQYF	TGCGCCAGCAGCTTGGCGCCAGGGAGGTCCTACGAGCAGTACTTC
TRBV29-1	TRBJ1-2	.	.	CSVPTGNGYTF	TGCAGCGTTCCAACAGGCAATGGCTACACCTTC
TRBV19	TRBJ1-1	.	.	CASSTYTEAFF	TGTGCCAGTAGTACGTACACTGAAGCTTTCTTT
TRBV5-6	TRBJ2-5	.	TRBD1	CASSLSLDRGGETQYF	TGTGCCAGCAGCTTGTCTCTTGACAGGGGGGGGGAGACCCAGTACTTC
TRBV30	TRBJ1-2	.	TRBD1	CASRTGRLSGYTF	TGCGCGTCACGGACAGGGAGACTATCTGGCTACACCTTC
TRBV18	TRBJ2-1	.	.	CASSPLDPEQFF	TGTGCCAGCTCACCCCTAGATCCTGAGCAGTTCTTC
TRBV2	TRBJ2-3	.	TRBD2	CATPPGGVTDTQYF	TGTGCCACCCCCCCGGGAGGGGTCACAGATACGCAGTATTTT
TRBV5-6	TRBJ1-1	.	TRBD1	CASSLDRVGEAFF	TGTGCCAGCAGCCTGGACAGGGTAGGTGAAGCTTTCTTT
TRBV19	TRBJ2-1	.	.	CASLPGSIAASSYNEQFF	TGTGCCAGTCTCCCAGGGAGTATAGCGGCCAGCTCCTACAATGAGCAGTTCTTC
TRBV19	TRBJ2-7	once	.	CASSLGSIVHEQYF	TGTGCCAGTAGTTTGGGCAGTATAGTCCACGAGCAGTACTTC
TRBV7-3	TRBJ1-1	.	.	CASSLIEGGETFF	TGTGCCAGCAGCTTAATTGAGGGGGGGGAGACTTTCTTT
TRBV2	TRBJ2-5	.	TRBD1	CASSGGRETQYF	TGTGCCAGCTCAGGGGGCCGGGAGACCCAGTACTTC
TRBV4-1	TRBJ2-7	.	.	CASSQEGGLGEQYF	TGCGCCAGCAGCCAAGAAGGAGGGCTCGGCGAGCAGTACTTC
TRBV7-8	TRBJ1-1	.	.	CASSLAVGYTEAFF	TGTGCCAGCAGCTTAGCGGTCGGGTACACTGAAGCTTTCTTT
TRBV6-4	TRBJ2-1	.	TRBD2	CASSPGLAYNEQFF	TGTGCCAGCAGCCCCGGACTAGCCTACAATGAGCAGTTCTTC
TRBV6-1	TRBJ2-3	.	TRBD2	CASSGWVLAGPSTDTQYF	TGTGCCAGCAGTGGTTGGGTACTAGCGGGACCCAGCACAGATACGCAGTATTTT
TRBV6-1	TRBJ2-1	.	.	CASCRLGLAFNEQFF	TGTGCCAGCTGCCGCCTGGGGCTAGCGTTTAATGAGCAGTTCTTC
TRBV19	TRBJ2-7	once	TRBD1	CASSIGGTGDYEQYF	TGTGCCAGTAGTATAGGGGGGACAGGCGATTACGAGCAGTACTTC
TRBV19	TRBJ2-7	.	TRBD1	CASSIDRQGVNEQYF	TGTGCCAGTAGTATAGATAGGCAGGGGGTCAACGAGCAGTACTTC
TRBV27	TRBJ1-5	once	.	CASSPTLAQRSNLRF	TGTGCCAGCAGTCCTACACTCGCTCAGAGGTCTAATCTTCGTTTT
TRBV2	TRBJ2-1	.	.	CASKWAIF	TGTGCCAGCAAATGGGCGATCTTC
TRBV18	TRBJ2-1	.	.	CASSPNMDEQFF	TGTGCCAGCTCACCAAACATGGATGAGCAGTTCTTC
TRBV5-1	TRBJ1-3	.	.	CASSSTGAGNTIYF	TGCGCCAGCAGTTCCACGGGGGCTGGAAACACCATATATTTT
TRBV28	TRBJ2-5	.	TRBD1	CASSRDRATQYF	TGTGCCAGCAGTAGGGACAGGGCCACCCAGTACTTC